These 3 T cell receptor beta chains share one sample of origin, sequenced in a study of human T cells and chemical hapten exposure. The time point was: pre-sensitization, week 0. The treatment: therapeutic diphenylcyclopropenone sensitization with weekly scalp DPC. TCRdb reprocessed the RACE reads with MiXCR, giving one entry per CDR3 protein. This table has tens of thousands of distinct CDR3 sequences, 10% to 11% appearing once. The sequenced sample was whole blood, obtained in connection with sensitization to the hapten diphenylcyclopropenone (DPC). These receptors came from a woman aged 45 to 65 with alopecia areata. Some clones in this sample may be carry-over from other donors' samples.

A few counts support this clonotype. The chain carries TRBV5-1 and TRBJ2-1; D is possibly TRBD2 (5 bases). V dropped 1 base and J dropped 7 bases, with 9 bases sitting between them. The V gene's germline CDR1 is SGHRS and CDR2 YFSETQ. The CDR3 is made up of 13 amino acids. The CDR3 is CASSLPGKNEQFF. In DNA form, the CDR3 reads TGCGCCAGCAGCTTGCCGGGGAAGAATGAGCAGTTCTTC.

The V gene is TRBV5-1, the J gene TRBJ2-2; tentative D call: TRBD1 (5 bases). V gave up 0 bases and J gave up 4 bases, with 10 bases separating them. This CDR3 region has 15 residues. Germline V CDR1 and CDR2: SGHRS, YFSETQ. CDR3 amino acids: CASSLGAGPTGELFF. CDR3 DNA sequence: TGCGCCAGCAGCTTGGGCGCAGGGCCCACCGGGGAGCTGTTTTTT.

This clonotype came up a few times. The rearrangement links TRBV3-1 to TRBJ2-1; 9 bases map to TRBD1. Germline CDR1 and CDR2: LGHDT and YNNKEL (reference sequence). Germline trimming cut 4 bases from V and 9 bases from J; bases unmatched to any gene: 7. There are 14 residues in the CDR3. The CDR3 nucleotides are TGTGCCAGCAGCCGCGGGACAGGGACGGGTGAGCAGTTCTTC. It yields the protein CASSRGTGTGEQFF.